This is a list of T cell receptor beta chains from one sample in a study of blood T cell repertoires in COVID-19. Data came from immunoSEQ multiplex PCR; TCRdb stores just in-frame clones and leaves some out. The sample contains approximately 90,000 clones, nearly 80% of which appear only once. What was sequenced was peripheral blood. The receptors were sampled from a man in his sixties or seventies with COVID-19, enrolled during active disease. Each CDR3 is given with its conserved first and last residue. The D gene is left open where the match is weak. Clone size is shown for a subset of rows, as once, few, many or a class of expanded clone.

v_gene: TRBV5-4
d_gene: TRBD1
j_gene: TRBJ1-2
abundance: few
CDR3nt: TGTGCCAGCAGCATCGGGACAGGGAGCTATGGCTACACCTTC
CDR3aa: CASSIGTGSYGYTF

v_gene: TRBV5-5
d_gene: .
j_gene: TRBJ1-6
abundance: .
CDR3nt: TGTGCCAGCAGCTTGGCCAGGGCCTTCAATTCACCCCTCCACTTT
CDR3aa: CASSLARAFNSPLHF

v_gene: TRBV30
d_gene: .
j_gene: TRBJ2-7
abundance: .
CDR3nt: TGTGCCTGGAGTGTATCGCAGGGGAGGCAGTACTTC
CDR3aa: CAWSVSQGRQYF

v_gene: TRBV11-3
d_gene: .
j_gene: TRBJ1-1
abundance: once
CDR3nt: TGTGCCAGCAGCTTGATACAGGGTTTGGCGAACACTGAAGCTTTCTTT
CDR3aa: CASSLIQGLANTEAFF

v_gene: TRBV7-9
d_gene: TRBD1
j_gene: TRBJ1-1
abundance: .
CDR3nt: TGTGCCAGCAGCTTGGGACAGGGGGATCGTGAAGCTTTCTTT
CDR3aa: CASSLGQGDREAFF

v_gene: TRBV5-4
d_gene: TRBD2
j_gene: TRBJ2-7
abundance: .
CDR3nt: TGTGCCAGCAGAGACACTAGCGGGAGTAGCGCCGAGCAGTACTTC
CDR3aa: CASRDTSGSSAEQYF

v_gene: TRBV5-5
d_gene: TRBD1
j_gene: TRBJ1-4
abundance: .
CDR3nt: TGTGCCAGCAGCTACCAGGGGGAAGGAGAAAAACTGTTTTTT
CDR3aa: CASSYQGEGEKLFF

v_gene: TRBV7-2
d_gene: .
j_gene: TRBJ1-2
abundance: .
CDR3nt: TGTGCCAGCAGAACAGGGTATGGCTACACCTTC
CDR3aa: CASRTGYGYTF

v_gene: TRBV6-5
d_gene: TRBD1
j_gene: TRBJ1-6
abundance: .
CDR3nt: TGTGCCAGCAGTTCAACAGGGGGCTTAGGTTCACCCCTCCACTTT
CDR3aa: CASSSTGGLGSPLHF

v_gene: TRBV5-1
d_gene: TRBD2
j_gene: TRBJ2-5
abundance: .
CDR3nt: TGCGCCAGCAGCTTGGGGCGACTAGCGGGAGGCCAAGAGACCCAGTACTTC
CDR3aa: CASSLGRLAGGQETQYF

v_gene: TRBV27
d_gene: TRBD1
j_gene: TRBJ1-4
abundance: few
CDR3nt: TGTGCCAGCTCTGGACAGGGTGCTAATGAAAAACTGTTTTTT
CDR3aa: CASSGQGANEKLFF

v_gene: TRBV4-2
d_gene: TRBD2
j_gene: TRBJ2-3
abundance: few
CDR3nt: TGTGCCAGCAGCCAAACTGGACTAGGGGAAGATACGCAGTATTTT
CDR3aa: CASSQTGLGEDTQYF

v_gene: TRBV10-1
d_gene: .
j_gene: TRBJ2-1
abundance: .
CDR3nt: TGCGCCAGCGGGCTTTCGAGCTCCTACAATGAGCAGTTCTTC
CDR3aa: CASGLSSSYNEQFF

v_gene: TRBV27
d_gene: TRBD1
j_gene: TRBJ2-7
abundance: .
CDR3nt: TGTGCCAGCAGTCCCCGGGGACAGAGGTACGAGCAGTACTTC
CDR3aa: CASSPRGQRYEQYF

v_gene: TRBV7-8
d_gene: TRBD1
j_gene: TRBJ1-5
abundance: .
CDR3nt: TGTGCCAGCAGCCTGTACCCGGGACAGGGGGATGGGCAGCCCCAGCATTTT
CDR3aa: CASSLYPGQGDGQPQHF

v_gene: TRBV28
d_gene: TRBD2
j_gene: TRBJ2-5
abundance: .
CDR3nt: TGTGCCAGCAGAGAAACCCCCTCCAGCTTTAGCGGGAGGAGAGAGACCCAGTACTTC
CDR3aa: CASRETPSSFSGRRETQYF

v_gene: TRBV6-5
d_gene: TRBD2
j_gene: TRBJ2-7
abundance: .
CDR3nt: TGTGCCAGCAGTCGCGGGAGGGACTCCTACGAGCAGTACTTC
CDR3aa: CASSRGRDSYEQYF

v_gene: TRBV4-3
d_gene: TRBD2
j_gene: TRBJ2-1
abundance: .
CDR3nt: TGCGCCAGCAGCCAAGCGAGGGTGGGGGGGAACAATGAGCAGTTCTTC
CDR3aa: CASSQARVGGNNEQFF

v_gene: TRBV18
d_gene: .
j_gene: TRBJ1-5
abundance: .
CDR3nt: TGTGCCAGCTCACCAAGGGAGAGCAATCAGCCCCAGCATTTT
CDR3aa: CASSPRESNQPQHF

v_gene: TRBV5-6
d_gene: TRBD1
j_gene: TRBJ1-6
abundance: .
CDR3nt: TGTGCCAGCAGCAACAGGGGTCTAGATAAATCACCCCTCCACTTT
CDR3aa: CASSNRGLDKSPLHF

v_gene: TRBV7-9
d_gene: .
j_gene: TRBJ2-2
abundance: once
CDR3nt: TGTGCCAGCAGCGGAATGGCTAGGTCCGGGGAGCTGTTTTTT
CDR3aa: CASSGMARSGELFF

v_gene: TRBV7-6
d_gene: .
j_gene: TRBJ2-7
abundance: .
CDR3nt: TGTGCCAGCAGCCAATTCGCAGGGTACGAGCAGTACTTC
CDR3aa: CASSQFAGYEQYF

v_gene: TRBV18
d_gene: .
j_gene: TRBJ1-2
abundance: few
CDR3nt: TGTGCCAGCTCACCTTACGGACAGTACGGCTACACCTTC
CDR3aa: CASSPYGQYGYTF

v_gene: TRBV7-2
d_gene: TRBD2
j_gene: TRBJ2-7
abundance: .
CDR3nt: TGTGCCAGCAGCTTAACCGGGACTAGCGGATTCTCAGTTTCCTACGAGCAGTACTTC
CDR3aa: CASSLTGTSGFSVSYEQYF

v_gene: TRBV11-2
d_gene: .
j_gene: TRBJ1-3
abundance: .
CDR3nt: TGTGCCAGCAGCTTTAACAGGGTCGGAAACACCATATATTTT
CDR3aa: CASSFNRVGNTIYF

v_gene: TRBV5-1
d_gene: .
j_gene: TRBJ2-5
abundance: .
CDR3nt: TGCGCCAGCAACGCGGGGTACCAAGAGACCCAGTACTTC
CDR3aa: CASNAGYQETQYF

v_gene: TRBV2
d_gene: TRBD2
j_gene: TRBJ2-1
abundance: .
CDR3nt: TGTGCCAGCAGGAGGACTAGCGGCGCTAATGAGCAGTTCTTC
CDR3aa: CASRRTSGANEQFF

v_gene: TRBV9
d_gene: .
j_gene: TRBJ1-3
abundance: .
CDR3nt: TGTGCCAGCAGCCCCCCGGGGGGGCCTGGAAACACCATATATTTT
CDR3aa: CASSPPGGPGNTIYF

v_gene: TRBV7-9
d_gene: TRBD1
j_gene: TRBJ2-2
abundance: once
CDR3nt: TGTGCCAGCAGCTTAGGACAGGGGTACACCGGGGAGCTGTTTTTT
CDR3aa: CASSLGQGYTGELFF

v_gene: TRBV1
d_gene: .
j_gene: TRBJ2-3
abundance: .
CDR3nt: TGCACCAGCAGCCAAGTAGGACGGGGGGGCCAAGATACGCAGTATTTT
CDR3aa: CTSSQVGRGGQDTQYF

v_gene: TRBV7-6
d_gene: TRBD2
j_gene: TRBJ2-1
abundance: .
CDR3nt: TGTGCCAGCAGCGTCTTAGGTGGGAGGGCCACCTACAATGAGCAGTTCTTC
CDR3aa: CASSVLGGRATYNEQFF

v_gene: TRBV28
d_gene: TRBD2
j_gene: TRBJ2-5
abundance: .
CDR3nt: TGTGCCAGCAGTTTATGGGGTAGCGGGAGCAGGGAGACCCAGTACTTC
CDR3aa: CASSLWGSGSRETQYF

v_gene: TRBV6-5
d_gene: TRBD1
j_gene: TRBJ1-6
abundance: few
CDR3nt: TGTGCCAGCAGTTACCGGGACAGGAATTCACCCCTCCACTTT
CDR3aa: CASSYRDRNSPLHF

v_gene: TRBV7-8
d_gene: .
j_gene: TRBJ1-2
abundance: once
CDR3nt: TGTGCCAGCAGCATTGACAGAGTTGCTAACTATGGCTACACCTTC
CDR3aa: CASSIDRVANYGYTF

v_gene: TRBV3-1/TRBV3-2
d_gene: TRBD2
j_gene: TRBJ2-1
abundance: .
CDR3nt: TGTGCCAGCAGCCAAGTTTTAAGCGGGGGGGCAAATGAGCAGTTCTTC
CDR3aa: CASSQVLSGGANEQFF

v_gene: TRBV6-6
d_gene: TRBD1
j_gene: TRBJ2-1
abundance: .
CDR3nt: TGTGCCAGCAGTTCCGGGACAGGGTCCTACAATGAGCAGTTCTTC
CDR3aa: CASSSGTGSYNEQFF

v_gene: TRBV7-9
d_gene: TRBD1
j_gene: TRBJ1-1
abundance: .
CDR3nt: TGTGCCAGCAGCTTTCAGGGGGCGAACACTGAAGCTTTCTTT
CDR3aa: CASSFQGANTEAFF

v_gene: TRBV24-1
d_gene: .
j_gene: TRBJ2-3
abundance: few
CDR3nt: TGTGCCACCAGGGCGGGGACAGATTCTAGCACAGATACGCAGTATTTT
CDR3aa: CATRAGTDSSTDTQYF

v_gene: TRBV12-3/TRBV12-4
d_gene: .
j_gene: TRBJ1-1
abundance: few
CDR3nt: TGTGCCAGCAGTTCGACAGTGAACACTGAAGCTTTCTTT
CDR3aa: CASSSTVNTEAFF

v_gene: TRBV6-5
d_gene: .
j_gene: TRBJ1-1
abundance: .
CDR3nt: TGTGCCAGCAGTTACGCTAGACAGGTCCTGAACACTGAAGCTTTCTTT
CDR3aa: CASSYARQVLNTEAFF

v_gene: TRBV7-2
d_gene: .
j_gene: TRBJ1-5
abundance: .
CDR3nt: TGTGCCAGCAGCTTAAGGTCAGGGGATCAGCCCCAGCATTTT
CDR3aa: CASSLRSGDQPQHF

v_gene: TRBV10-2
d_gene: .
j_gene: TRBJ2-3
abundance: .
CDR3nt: TGCGCCAGCAAACTAGCAGGGACAGATACGCAGTATTTT
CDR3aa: CASKLAGTDTQYF

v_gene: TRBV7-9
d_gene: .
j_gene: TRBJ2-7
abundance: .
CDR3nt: TGTGCCAGCAGCTTAGCGGTGGGAGGGCAGTACTTC
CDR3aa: CASSLAVGGQYF

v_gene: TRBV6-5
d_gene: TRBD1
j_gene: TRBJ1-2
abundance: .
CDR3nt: TGTGCCAGCAGTTTCGACCGGGACAGGGGGTATGGCTACACCTTC
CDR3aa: CASSFDRDRGYGYTF

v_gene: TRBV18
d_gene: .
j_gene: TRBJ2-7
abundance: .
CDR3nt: TGTGCCAGCTCCTTCGGGGTGATTTTAGGGCACTTC
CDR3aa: CASSFGVILGHF

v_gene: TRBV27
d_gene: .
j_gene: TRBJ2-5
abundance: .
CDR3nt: TGTGCCAGCAGCCAGGACTGGCTTGAGACCCAGTACTTC
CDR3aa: CASSQDWLETQYF

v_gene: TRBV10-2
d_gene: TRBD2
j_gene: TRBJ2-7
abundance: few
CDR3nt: TGCGCCAGCACAAGGGACTATGCCTACGAGCAGTACTTC
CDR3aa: CASTRDYAYEQYF

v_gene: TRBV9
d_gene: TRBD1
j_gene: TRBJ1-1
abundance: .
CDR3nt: TGTGCCAGCAGCCCGGGTGCAGGGGGCACTGAAGCTTTCTTT
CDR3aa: CASSPGAGGTEAFF

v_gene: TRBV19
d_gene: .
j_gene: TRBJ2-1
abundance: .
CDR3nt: TGTGCCAGTAGTAATAGCGGCAGCTCCTACAATGAGCAGTTCTTC
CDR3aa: CASSNSGSSYNEQFF

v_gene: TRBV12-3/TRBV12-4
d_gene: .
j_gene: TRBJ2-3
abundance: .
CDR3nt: TGTGCCAGCAGTTTTAGCGAGGCAGATACGCAGTATTTT
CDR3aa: CASSFSEADTQYF

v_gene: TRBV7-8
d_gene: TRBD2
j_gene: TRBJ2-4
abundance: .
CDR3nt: TGTGCCAGCAGCCAACGACTAGCGGGAGACGGGTCCAAAAACATTCAGTACTTC
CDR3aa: CASSQRLAGDGSKNIQYF

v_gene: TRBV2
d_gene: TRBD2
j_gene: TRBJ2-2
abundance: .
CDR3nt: TGTGCCAGCAGTGAGCTAGCGGACACCGGGGAGCTGTTTTTT
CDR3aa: CASSELADTGELFF

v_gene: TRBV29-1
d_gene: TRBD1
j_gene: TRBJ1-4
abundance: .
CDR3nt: TGCAGCGTTGCCGAATCAGGGGGCTCAGAAAAACTGTTTTTT
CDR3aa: CSVAESGGSEKLFF

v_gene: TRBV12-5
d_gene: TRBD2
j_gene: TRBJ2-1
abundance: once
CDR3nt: TGTGCTAGTGGTTTGCCCAGCGGGGGTAACAATGAGCAGTTCTTC
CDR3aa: CASGLPSGGNNEQFF

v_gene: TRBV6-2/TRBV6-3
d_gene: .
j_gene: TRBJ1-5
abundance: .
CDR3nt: TGTGCCAGCAGTTACGGCGGGAGCAATCAGCCCCAGCATTTT
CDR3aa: CASSYGGSNQPQHF

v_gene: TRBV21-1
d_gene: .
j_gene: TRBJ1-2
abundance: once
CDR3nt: TGTGCCAGCACGTTACCAGGGAGGGGTCGACAAGGCTACACCTTC
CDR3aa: CASTLPGRGRQGYTF

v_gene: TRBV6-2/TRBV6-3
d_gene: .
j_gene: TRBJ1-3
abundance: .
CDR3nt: TGTGCCAGCAGTTATTCAGGGCTCGGAAACACCATATATTTT
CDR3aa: CASSYSGLGNTIYF

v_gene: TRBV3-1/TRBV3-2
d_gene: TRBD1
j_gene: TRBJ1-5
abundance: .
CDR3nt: TGTGCCAGCAGCCATTCGGCGGCACAGGGGAAGAGCAATCAGCCCCAGCATTTT
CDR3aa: CASSHSAAQGKSNQPQHF

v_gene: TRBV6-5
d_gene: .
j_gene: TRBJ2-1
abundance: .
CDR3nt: TGTGCCAGCAGAAGACTCCCGCGTGATAACAATGAGCAGTTCTTC
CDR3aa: CASRRLPRDNNEQFF